The TCR beta chain under discussion was sequenced for a study of blood T cells in healthy people across ages. In terms of origin and age, donors were healthy Caucasian individuals from Russia aged 6 to 90. This clonotype came up a few times. What it binds is not known. The authors ran a second PCR of roughly 7 to 11 cycles using a sample-barcoded 5' primer and a J-beta primer mix. There were at least 3 million CDR3-containing paired-end reads obtained from each sample. TCRdb redid the calling of the 5' RACE reads with MiXCR, one entry per CDR3 protein. The sample records hundreds of thousands of distinct CDR3 sequences, about 56% being singletons. CDR3 size: 17 residues. The trim removed 0 bases at V and 1 base at J, leaving 6 bases unmatched. The germline gives CDR1 KGHSH, CDR2 LQKENI. Study conclusions and caveats: Underestimates were what the diversity estimates from one million T cells were considered to be.

Sequenced input: blood. This sequence was found in a man aged 40-50 years in good health. V and J are TRBV18 and TRBJ1-2, with TRBD1 matching over 9 bases. CDR3 in DNA: TGTGCCAGCTCACCACCGGTACAGGGGGCGCGTAACTATGGCTACACCTTC. This translates into CASSPPVQGARNYGYTF.